This TCR beta chain was sequenced in a study of beta chain features in type 1 diabetes. Study outcomes and limitations: Moderate but significant shortening of TCRB CDR3s was recorded in all four CD4+ subsets from Type 1 diabetes patients.

CD4+ naive, central memory, regulatory and stem cell-like memory cells were sorted via CD45RO/CCR7/CD25/CD127/CD95/CD27. V lost 1 base and J 3 bases, leaving 9 bases between the germline ends. The germline CDR1 and CDR2 sequences are LGHNA and YNFKEQ. This CDR3 has 14 residues. Concerning this clone: Its antigen is undetermined.

Reverse transcription of all isolated RNA meant that expressed TCRB transcripts were sequenced. Libraries were prepared by immunoSEQ multiplex PCR; TCRdb keeps only in-frame clonotypes and omits some of them. The sample lists over 25,000 clones, approximately 53% occurring once. The TCR was taken from a man aged 30 to 45 with type 1 diabetes. V and J are TRBV4-2 and TRBJ1-2, with D possibly TRBD1 on 6 matching bases. What was sequenced was stem cell memory CD4+ T cells from blood. The CDR3 loop is CASSQAGVDYGYTF. DNA for the CDR3: TGTGCCAGCAGCCAAGCAGGGGTTGACTATGGCTACACCTTC.